The 13 T cell receptor beta chains below were found in one sample sequenced in a study of OX40 agonist ivuxolimab in advanced cancers. TCRdb keeps only in-frame clones here, not all; method: immunoSEQ multiplex PCR. This sample yields some 45,000 clones, of which about three quarters are seen a single time; over 6.5% belongs to the top ten. Here the sequenced sample was CD4+ or CD8+ T cells sorted from blood, taken in a trial of the OX40 agonist ivuxolimab. The receptors were gathered from an adult with an advanced solid tumor such as melanoma, head and neck, liver or kidney cancer.

This clone was seen only a few times. This chain connects TRBV4-1 to TRBJ1-2, with a weak D call TRBD1 (5 bases). Germline V gene lookup returns CDR1 MGHRA and CDR2 YSYEKL. Trimming took off 6 bases at V and 2 bases at J, with 19 bases between the two ends. The length of the CDR3 is 16 residues. CDR3: CASRTFTGRINYGYTF. The DNA of the CDR3 is TGCGCCAGCAGAACGTTTACGGGACGGATAAACTATGGCTACACCTTC.

In DNA, the CDR3 is TGTGCCAGCAGTGTCAGGGTTGATGGCTACACCTTC. Amino acid sequence: CASSVRVDGYTF. The chain employs TRBV28 and TRBJ1-2; D may be TRBD1 (5 bases). V lost 5 bases and J lost 6, with 10 bases in between. The germline V gene encodes CDR1 MDHEN and CDR2 SYDVKM. There are 12 residues in the CDR3.

This clone appeared a few times. The V and J genes are TRBV5-4 and TRBJ1-3, with D possibly being TRBD1 (5 bases). CDR3 size: 15 residues. Trimming pared 4 bases from V and 3 bases from J, leaving 14 bases between. Germline values: CDR1 SGHNT, CDR2 YYREEE (reference sequence). DNA of the CDR3: TGTGCCAGCAGCCAAGGTCGCAGGGATGGAAACACCATATATTTT. As protein: CASSQGRRDGNTIYF.

This rearrangement joins TRBV15 to TRBJ2-5; 15 bases are shared with TRBD2. Germline trimming cut 9 bases from V and 5 bases from J; bases unmatched to any gene: 13. The length of the CDR3 is 17 residues. The germline gives CDR1 LNHNV, CDR2 YYDKDF (reference sequence). The CDR3 coding sequence is TGTGCCACTGAATCGGGACTAGCGGGAGGTAGTAGGGAGACCCAGTACTTC. Amino acids: CATESGLAGGSRETQYF.

J is TRBJ2-1 and V is TRBV9; 11 bases are a match to TRBD2. Germline values: CDR1 SGDLS, CDR2 YYNGEE. After removal of 4 bases from V and 8 bases from J, the junction contained 8 bases not matched to a gene. The CDR3 totals 15 residues. CDR3 sequence: CASSIYSGRVYEQFF. The CDR3 nucleotides are TGTGCCAGCAGCATCTATAGCGGGAGGGTCTATGAGCAGTTCTTC.

The rearrangement links TRBV4-2 to TRBJ2-5, with TRBD2 matching over 7 bases. Per germline, CDR1 LGHNA and CDR2 YNFKEQ. V trimming: 0 bases; J trimming: 2 bases; junction bases outside the gene matches: 9. The CDR3 covers 17 residues. In nucleotides, the CDR3 is TGTGCCAGCAGCCAAGATGCGGGGAGGGGTCGACAAGAGACCCAGTACTTC. Translation gives CASSQDAGRGRQETQYF.

The gene calls are TRBV4-3 and TRBJ2-7; 9 bases agree with TRBD2. The germline CDR1 and CDR2 sequences are LGHNA and YSLEER. V shed 4 bases and J 7 bases; nucleotides not matched to a gene: 14. The CDR3 consists of 16 residues. The DNA for the CDR3 is TGCGCCAGCAGCCGAAGAGACCAGCGGGAGGCAGGAGAGCAGTACTTC. It translates to CASSRRDQREAGEQYF.

V usage is TRBV6-6 and J usage is TRBJ1-4, with D perhaps matching TRBD1 (6 bases). The germline V gene encodes CDR1 MNHNY and CDR2 SVGAGI (reference sequence). V was pared by 8 bases and J by 0 bases, with 10 bases between. The CDR3 is 14 amino acids. The DNA for the CDR3 is TGTGCCAGCGGACAGCCAGCAACTAATGAAAAACTGTTTTTT. The encoded protein is CASGQPATNEKLFF.

V usage is TRBV6-5 and J usage is TRBJ2-5; a possible D gene is TRBD1 (5 bases). This CDR3 contains 13 residues. Deletions cut 8 bases from V and 7 bases from J, with 17 bases between. CDR1 is MNHEY and CDR2 is SVGAGI in the germline V gene. For the CDR3, the DNA is TGTGCCAGCGTCCCCCCTGGCCAGGGGACCCAGTACTTC. Its protein product is CASVPPGQGTQYF.

This clone was seen once. The chain combines TRBV13 with TRBJ2-1, with 10 bases that match TRBD2. The germline CDR1 and CDR2 sequences are PRHDT and FYEKMQ (reference sequence). The CDR3 loop spans 17 amino acids. V was clipped by 5 bases and J by 7 bases; unmatched bases: 14. CDR3 region: CASSLTSLAGVRNEQFF. For the CDR3, the DNA is TGTGCCAGCAGCCTAACAAGTCTAGCGGGAGTGAGGAATGAGCAGTTCTTC.

The chain carries TRBV5-1 and TRBJ2-1; D may be TRBD2 (6 bases). The V gene lost 4 bases and the J gene lost 8 bases, with 13 bases spanning the gap. There are 13 residues in the CDR3. Looked up from germline, CDR1 is SGHRS and CDR2 is YFSETQ. CDR3 residues: CASSRRGADEQFF. The CDR3 DNA reads TGCGCCAGCAGCCGGAGGGGAGCCGATGAGCAGTTCTTC.

This chain connects TRBV6-6 to TRBJ2-1, with D possibly matching TRBD1 (6 bases). Trimming cost V 5 bases and J 7 bases, with 9 bases left between them. The CDR3 runs to 12 residues. The germline V gene has CDR1 MNHNY and CDR2 SVGAGI (reference sequence). The CDR3 sequence is CASSHTGNEQFF. DNA of the CDR3: TGTGCCAGCAGTCATACAGGGAATGAGCAGTTCTTC.

The chain is built from TRBV29-1 and TRBJ2-7; TRBD1 matches at 9 bases. The germline V gene encodes CDR1 SQVTM and CDR2 ANQGSEA. CDR3 length equals 13 residues. The V gene end was trimmed by 6 bases and the J gene end by 4 bases; junction bases not matched to a gene: 7. CDR3 DNA sequence: TGCAGCGTCCGTCGGGACAGGGTGTACGAGCAGTACTTC. This sequence encodes CSVRRDRVYEQYF.